Following are 25 T cell receptor beta chains from one sample sequenced in a study of blood T cell repertoires in COVID-19. Sequencing used immunoSEQ multiplex PCR; TCRdb keeps in-frame clones, though not all of them. The sample has approximately 120,000 clones; around 70% are singletons. Sequenced: peripheral blood. These receptor sequences come from a man aged 55 to 70 with acute or convalescent COVID-19.

The CDR3 region has the DNA TGTGCCAGCAGAGCTAGCGGGAGGAAAGGCTACGAGCAGTACTTC. Residues: CASRASGRKGYEQYF. V gene TRBV2 combines with J gene TRBJ2-7, with 11 bases identical to TRBD2. The CDR3 loop spans 15 amino acids. Germline trimming cut 6 bases from V and 3 bases from J; bases unmatched to any gene: 7. Looked up from germline, CDR1 is SNHLY and CDR2 is FYNNEI.

The chain couples TRBV27 to TRBJ1-2; D gene ambiguous. The CDR3 is 17 amino acids. The germline gives CDR1 MNHEY, CDR2 SMNVEV (reference sequence). V was cut by 5 bases and J by 8 bases, with 27 bases left in between. The CDR3 spells CASSIGPGGGPKEGYTF. CDR3 sequence (DNA): TGTGCCAGCAGTATAGGACCGGGCGGAGGGCCAAAGGAAGGCTACACCTTC.

This chain uses TRBV19 with TRBJ1-5; TRBD1 might be the D (5 bases). CDR1 and CDR2 from the germline V gene are LNHDA and SQIVND (reference sequence). Trimming pared 7 bases from V and 5 bases from J, leaving 18 bases between. The CDR3 contains 15 residues. The CDR3 loop reads CASKRTGRVDQPQHF. In DNA form, the CDR3 reads TGTGCCAGTAAAAGAACAGGTAGGGTCGATCAGCCCCAGCATTTT.

The chain combines TRBV5-1 with TRBJ2-3; 12 bases fit TRBD2. The CDR3 has 15 amino acids. Germline V CDR1 and CDR2: SGHRS, YFSETQ. Trimming at V came to 5 bases and at J to 3 bases, leaving 4 bases not matched to a gene. CDR3 region: CASSPGTSGTDTQYF. In DNA form, the CDR3 reads TGCGCCAGCAGTCCCGGGACTAGCGGGACAGATACGCAGTATTTT.

The chain uses TRBV4-1 and TRBJ2-3; 10 nucleotides line up with TRBD2. The CDR3 totals 15 residues. Germline V gives CDR1 MGHRA, CDR2 YSYEKL. The V gene end was trimmed by 10 bases and the J gene end by 2 bases; junction bases not matched to a gene: 9. CDR3 sequence reads: CATTVAGGHTDTQYF. Written as DNA, the CDR3 is TGCGCCACCACAGTAGCGGGAGGCCACACAGATACGCAGTATTTT.

This chain joins TRBV7-8 and TRBJ2-3, with TRBD2 as a possible D gene (6 bases). Trimming pared 5 bases from V and 0 bases from J, leaving 15 bases between. CDR1 and CDR2 from the germline V gene are SGHVS and FQNEAQ. This CDR3 has 16 residues. CDR3 nucleotides: TGTGCCAGCAGCCCTTCGGGCGGGGCTAGCACAGATACGCAGTATTTT. This encodes CASSPSGGASTDTQYF.

This chain links TRBV2 with TRBJ1-4; D gene uncertain. Per germline, CDR1 SNHLY and CDR2 FYNNEI. The V end lost 10 bases, the J end lost 4 bases, and 13 bases lay between the germline ends. The CDR3 totals 13 residues. This CDR3 reads CATKQTLNEKLFF. In nucleotides, the CDR3 is TGTGCCACCAAACAGACCCTTAATGAAAAACTGTTTTTT.

This chain uses TRBV24-1 with TRBJ2-3; perhaps TRBD2 as D (7 bases). Per the germline V gene, CDR1 is KGHDR and CDR2 is SFDVKD. Between the trimmed V and J ends, which lost 3 bases and 3 bases, there was a span of 12 bases. The CDR3 has 15 amino acids. CDR3 residues: CATSDLRGLTDTQYF. The CDR3 region has the DNA TGTGCCACCAGTGATCTCAGGGGACTAACAGATACGCAGTATTTT.

The CDR3 nucleotides read TGTGCCAGCAGCTCGGACAGCGGGATTAATGAAAAACTGTTTTTT. Its translation is CASSSDSGINEKLFF. V usage is TRBV7-8 and J usage is TRBJ1-4; D might be TRBD1 (6 bases). V lost 4 bases, J lost 4 bases, and 13 bases lay in between. Germline V CDR1 and CDR2: SGHVS, FQNEAQ. The CDR3 is made up of 15 amino acids.

This clone is deemed medium-sized (0.01 to 0.1%). The V gene is TRBV7-3, the J gene TRBJ2-1; 13 bases match TRBD2. V gave up 4 bases and J gave up 7 bases; unmatched junction bases: 7. The CDR3 spans 16 residues. Per the germline V gene, CDR1 is SGHTA and CDR2 is FQGTGA. In DNA, the CDR3 is TGTGCCAGCAGCTCCTCTGGACTAGCGGGAGCGAATGAGCAGTTCTTC. Protein sequence: CASSSSGLAGANEQFF.

The V gene is TRBV4-2, the J gene TRBJ2-1; 7 nucleotides agree with TRBD2. The CDR3 spans 17 residues. Trimming at V came to 3 bases and at J to 2 bases, leaving 10 bases not matched to a gene. Germline V gene sequence: CDR1 LGHNA, CDR2 YNFKEQ. CDR3 amino acids: CASSHDPRGDPYNEQFF. In nucleotides, the CDR3 is TGTGCCAGCAGCCACGACCCCCGGGGGGATCCCTACAATGAGCAGTTCTTC.

J is TRBJ1-2 and V is TRBV3-1 (or the pseudogene TRBV3-2), with 7 bases matching TRBD1. The CDR3 is 13 amino acids. Germline V gene data show CDR1 as LGHDT and CDR2 as YNNKEL (reference sequence). The junction had 8 bases not matched to a gene; V was cut back by 5 bases and J by 8 bases. The CDR3 sequence is CASSTTGFLGYTF. Here the CDR3 DNA reads TGTGCCAGCAGCACGACAGGGTTCCTAGGCTACACCTTC.

The genes are TRBV5-1 and TRBJ1-2; 9 nucleotides line up with TRBD1. With 4 bases clipped from V and 6 bases from J, the junction kept 10 bases outside the gene matches. From germline, CDR1 is SGHRS and CDR2 YFSETQ. The CDR3 consists of 15 residues. CDR3 nucleotides: TGCGCCAGCAGCGCGGGACAGGGATCGGGTAATGGCTACACCTTC. It codes for CASSAGQGSGNGYTF.

The rearrangement joins TRBV9 to TRBJ2-1; D may be TRBD1 (6 bases). CDR1 SGDLS and CDR2 YYNGEE come from the germline V gene. This CDR3 comprises 16 residues. Trimming left V 0 bases short and J 1 base short, with 11 bases between. The DNA for the CDR3 is TGTGCCAGCAGCGTAGCTGGGGGCGGGTCCTACAATGAGCAGTTCTTC. Translated: CASSVAGGGSYNEQFF.

This clone was observed a few times. The V and J genes are TRBV4-1 and TRBJ2-2; perhaps TRBD2 as D (6 bases). CDR3 size: 15 residues. With 1 base removed from V and 4 bases from J, the gap between germline ends came to 10 bases. CDR1 and CDR2 from the germline V gene are MGHRA and YSYEKL. CDR3 residues: CASSQVLAPTGELFF. The CDR3 DNA sequence: TGCGCCAGCAGCCAAGTACTAGCTCCCACCGGGGAGCTGTTTTTT.

In DNA form, the CDR3 reads TGTGCCAGCAGCGCCCAGGGGCCCGGGTATAATTCACCCCTCCACTTT. Its translation: CASSAQGPGYNSPLHF. The chain carries TRBV7-3 and TRBJ1-6, with a tentative D call TRBD1 (6 bases). The CDR3 spans 16 residues. Germline V gene sequence: CDR1 SGHTA, CDR2 FQGTGA. V shed 5 bases and J shed 4 bases, with 15 bases lying between them.

This sequence joins TRBV10-3 and TRBJ2-1; 12 bases are shared with TRBD2. Germline assignment: CDR1 ENHRY and CDR2 SYGVKD. The CDR3 is 15 amino acids. V was clipped by 6 bases and J by 8 bases; unmatched bases: 8. The CDR3 DNA reads TGTGCCATCAGGCTAGCGGGAGGGCCCTCGGATGAGCAGTTCTTC. Protein product: CAIRLAGGPSDEQFF.

The V call is TRBV18, the J call TRBJ1-6, with 9 bases identical to TRBD1. The germline V gene encodes CDR1 KGHSH and CDR2 LQKENI. This CDR3 contains 15 residues. V dropped 5 bases and J dropped 8; count of bases not matched to a gene: 7. The CDR3 nucleotides read TGTGCCAGCTCAACTACAGGGGGCAGGGATTCACCCCTCCACTTT. Translated, it gives CASSTTGGRDSPLHF.

The chain is built from TRBV4-1 and TRBJ2-1; 8 bases match TRBD2. The V segment lost 3 bases and the J segment 8 bases; nucleotides outside the gene matches: 9. The CDR3 runs 15 residues. From germline, CDR1 is MGHRA and CDR2 YSYEKL. The CDR3 region has the DNA TGCGCCAGCAGCCAGGGTGGGACTAGAACTGATGAGCAGTTCTTC. Its protein product is CASSQGGTRTDEQFF.

The genes are TRBV7-9 and TRBJ2-3, with 14 bases fitting TRBD2. Germline CDR1 is SEHNR and CDR2 is FQNEAQ (reference sequence). The CDR3 contains 16 residues. With V trimmed by 5 bases and J by 3 bases, 4 bases remained unmatched. DNA for the CDR3: TGTGCCAGCAGCGACGGACTAGCGGGGGGAACAGATACGCAGTATTTT. Protein: CASSDGLAGGTDTQYF.

The rearrangement links TRBV27 to TRBJ2-2; TRBD2 aligns across 8 bases. The germline V gene has CDR1 MNHEY and CDR2 SMNVEV (reference sequence). V dropped 7 bases and J dropped 5; count of bases not matched to a gene: 3. The CDR3 has 13 residues. CDR3 nucleotide sequence: TGTGCCAGCAAAGAGCGGGGGACCGGGGAGCTGTTTTTT. Translating gives CASKERGTGELFF.

The V call is TRBV7-8, the J call TRBJ2-3; maybe TRBD1 (5 bases). The V gene lost 3 bases and the J gene lost 4 bases, with 11 bases spanning the gap. Germline V gene sequence: CDR1 SGHVS, CDR2 FQNEAQ. This CDR3 is built from 14 residues. Here the CDR3 reads CASSFDGASDTQYF. The CDR3 DNA reads as TGTGCCAGCAGCTTTGATGGGGCATCAGATACGCAGTATTTT.

The genes are TRBV14 and TRBJ1-6, with D possibly TRBD1 on 5 matching bases. Trimming cost V 2 bases and J 9 bases, with 17 bases left between them. CDR1 SGHDN and CDR2 FVKESK come from the germline V gene. This CDR3 contains 16 residues. CDR3 residues: CASSQLQGYGISPLHF. CDR3 DNA sequence: TGTGCCAGCAGCCAACTGCAGGGTTATGGTATTTCACCCCTCCACTTT. The full variable domain, rest sourced from reference TRBV14 and TRBJ1-6, is EAGVTQFPSHSVIEKGQTVTLRCDPISGHDNLYWYRRVMGKEIKFLLHFVKESKQDESGMPNNRFLAERTGGTYSTLKVQPAELEDSGVYFCASSQLQGYGISPLHFGNGTRLTVT.

This chain uses TRBV7-3 with TRBJ2-1; TRBD1 aligns across 11 bases. The CDR3 covers 17 residues. The germline CDR1 and CDR2 sequences are SGHTA and FQGTGA. After removal of 2 bases from V and 8 bases from J, the junction contained 11 bases not matched to a gene. CDR3 nucleotide sequence: TGTGCCAGCAGCTTAGTTGGACAGGGGGCGCGAAGGGATGAGCAGTTCTTC. Translated: CASSLVGQGARRDEQFF.

In its sample, this clone was seen once. CDR3 region: CASSHQGQGGEQYF. CDR3 coding DNA: TGTGCCAGCAGCCACCAGGGACAGGGGGGCGAGCAGTACTTC. The V call is TRBV6-5, the J call TRBJ2-7; 11 bases are shared with TRBD1. After removal of 6 bases from V and 6 bases from J, the junction contained 7 bases not matched to a gene. The CDR3 consists of 14 residues. Per germline, CDR1 MNHEY and CDR2 SVGAGI.